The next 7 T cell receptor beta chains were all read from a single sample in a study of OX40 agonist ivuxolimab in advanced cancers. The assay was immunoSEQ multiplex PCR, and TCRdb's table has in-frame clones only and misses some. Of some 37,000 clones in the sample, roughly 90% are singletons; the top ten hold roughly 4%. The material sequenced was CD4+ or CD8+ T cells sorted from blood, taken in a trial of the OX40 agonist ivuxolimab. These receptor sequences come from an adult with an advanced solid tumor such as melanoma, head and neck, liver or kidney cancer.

The CDR3 DNA follows: TGTGCCAGCAGTATCGGGACTAGCGGGGGGGCCGAGGAGCAGTTCTTC. Encoded protein: CASSIGTSGGAEEQFF. V gene TRBV28 combines with J gene TRBJ2-1; 16 nucleotides agree with TRBD2. The V segment lost 5 bases and the J segment 10 bases; nucleotides outside the gene matches: 8. CDR3 length: 16 amino acids. CDR1 is MDHEN and CDR2 is SYDVKM in the germline V gene.

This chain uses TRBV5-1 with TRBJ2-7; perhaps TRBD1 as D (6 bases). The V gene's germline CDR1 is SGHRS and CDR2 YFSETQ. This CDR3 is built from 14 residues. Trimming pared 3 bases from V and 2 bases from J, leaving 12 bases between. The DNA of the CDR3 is TGCGCCAGCAGCTCACAGGACAGAACCTACGAGCAGTACTTC. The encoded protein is CASSSQDRTYEQYF.

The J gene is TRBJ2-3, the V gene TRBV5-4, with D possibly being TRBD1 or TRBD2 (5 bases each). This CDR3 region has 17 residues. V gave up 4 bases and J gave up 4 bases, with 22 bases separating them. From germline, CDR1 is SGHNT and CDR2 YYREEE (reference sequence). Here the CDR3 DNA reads TGTGCCAGCAGCCCACAAGAGGGGTTGGGCAGGGCAGATACGCAGTATTTT. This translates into CASSPQEGLGRADTQYF.

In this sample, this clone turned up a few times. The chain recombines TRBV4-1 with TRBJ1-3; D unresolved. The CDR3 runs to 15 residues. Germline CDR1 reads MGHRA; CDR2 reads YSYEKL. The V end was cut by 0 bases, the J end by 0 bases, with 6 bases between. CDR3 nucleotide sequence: TGCGCCAGCAGCCAAGACGTCCTCTCTGGAAACACCATATATTTT. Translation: CASSQDVLSGNTIYF.

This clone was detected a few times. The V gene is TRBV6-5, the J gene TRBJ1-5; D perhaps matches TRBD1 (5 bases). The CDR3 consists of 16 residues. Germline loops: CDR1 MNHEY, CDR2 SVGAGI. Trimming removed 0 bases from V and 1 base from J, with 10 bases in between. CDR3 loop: CASSYSPSGSNQPQHF. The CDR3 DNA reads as TGTGCCAGCAGTTACTCCCCGTCAGGGAGCAATCAGCCCCAGCATTTT.

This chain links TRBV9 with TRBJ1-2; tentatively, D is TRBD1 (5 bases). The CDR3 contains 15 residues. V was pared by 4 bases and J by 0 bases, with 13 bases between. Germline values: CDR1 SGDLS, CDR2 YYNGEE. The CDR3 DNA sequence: TGTGCCAGCAGCCCCTGGGGCAGGACTAACTATGGCTACACCTTC. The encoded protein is CASSPWGRTNYGYTF.

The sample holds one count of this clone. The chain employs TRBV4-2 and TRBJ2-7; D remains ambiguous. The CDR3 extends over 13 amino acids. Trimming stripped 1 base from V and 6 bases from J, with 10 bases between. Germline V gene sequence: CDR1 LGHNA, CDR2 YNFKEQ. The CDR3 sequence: CASSQGWVAEQYF. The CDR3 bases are TGTGCCAGCAGCCAAGGTTGGGTAGCCGAGCAGTACTTC.